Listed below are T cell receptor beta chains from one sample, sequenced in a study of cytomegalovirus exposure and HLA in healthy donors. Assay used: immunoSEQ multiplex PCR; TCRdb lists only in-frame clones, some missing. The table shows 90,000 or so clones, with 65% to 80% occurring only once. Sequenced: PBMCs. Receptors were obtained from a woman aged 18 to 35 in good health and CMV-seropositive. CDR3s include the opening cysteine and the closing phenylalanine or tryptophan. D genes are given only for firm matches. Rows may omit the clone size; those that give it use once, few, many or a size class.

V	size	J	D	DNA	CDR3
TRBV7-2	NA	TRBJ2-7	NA	TGTGCCAGCAGCTTAGTAGTCGGGGAACGGTACGAGCAGTACTTC	CASSLVVGERYEQYF
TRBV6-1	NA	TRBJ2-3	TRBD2	TGTGCCAGCATGGGACTAGCGGGAGGGGGAGATACGCAGTATTTT	CASMGLAGGGDTQYF
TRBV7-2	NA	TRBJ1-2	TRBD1	TGTGCCAGCAGCTTCACCGGGACAGGGGTGAATACTGGCTACACCTTC	CASSFTGTGVNTGYTF
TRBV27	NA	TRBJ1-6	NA	TGTGCCAGCAGTTTCGCCGGGGTTCATTCACCCCTCCACTTT	CASSFAGVHSPLHF
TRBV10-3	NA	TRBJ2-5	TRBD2	TGTGCCATCGCCGGGACTAGCGGGATGGAGACCCAGTACTTC	CAIAGTSGMETQYF
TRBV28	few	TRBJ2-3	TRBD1	TGTGCCAGCAGCTATCAGACAGGGGGAAGCACAGATACGCAGTATTTT	CASSYQTGGSTDTQYF
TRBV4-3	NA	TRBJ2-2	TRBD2	TGCGCCAGCAGCGGCGGACTAGCGGGACTTAAAAACACCGGGGAGCTGTTTTTT	CASSGGLAGLKNTGELFF
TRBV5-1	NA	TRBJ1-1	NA	TGCGCCAGCAGCTTGGCAGGGCAGGGCGGTGAAGCTTTCTTT	CASSLAGQGGEAFF
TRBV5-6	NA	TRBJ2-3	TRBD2	TGTGCCAGCAGCTTGGCCAACAGCGGGGGGTGGGATACGCAGTATTTT	CASSLANSGGWDTQYF
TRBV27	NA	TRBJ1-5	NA	TGTGCCAGCAGTTTATGGGGGGGGCCCCAGCATTTT	CASSLWGGPQHF
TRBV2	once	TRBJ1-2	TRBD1	TGTGCCAGCAAGGAGGGGGCGGACTATGGCTACACCTTC	CASKEGADYGYTF
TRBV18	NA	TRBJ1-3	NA	TGTGCCAGCTCACCAAACAGGGCGGAAGCTGGAAACACCATATATTTT	CASSPNRAEAGNTIYF
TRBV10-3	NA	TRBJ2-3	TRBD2	TGTGCCATCAGCCCGACCGGGACTAGCGGGAGAAGCACAGATACGCAGTATTTT	CAISPTGTSGRSTDTQYF
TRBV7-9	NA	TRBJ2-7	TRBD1	TGTGCCAGCAGCTCACACACACAGGGGTACGAGCAGTACTTC	CASSSHTQGYEQYF
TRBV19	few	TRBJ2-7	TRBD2	TGTGCCAGTAGGCCCCGGGACTACAGCTCCTACGAGCAGTACTTC	CASRPRDYSSYEQYF
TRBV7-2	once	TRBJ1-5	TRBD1	TGTGCCAGCAGCCCCCGACAGGGTCGAGGAAACAATCAGCCCCAGCATTTT	CASSPRQGRGNNQPQHF
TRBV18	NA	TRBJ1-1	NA	TGTGCCAGCTTCACCGGCGGGAACACTGAAGCTTTCTTT	CASFTGGNTEAFF
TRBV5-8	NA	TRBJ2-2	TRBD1	TGTGCCAGCAGCTGGGACAGGGAGGGGGCCACCGGGGAGCTGTTTTTT	CASSWDREGATGELFF
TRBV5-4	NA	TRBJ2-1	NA	TGTGCCAGCAGCTACCCTGGACAGTCCTACAATGAGCAGTTCTTC	CASSYPGQSYNEQFF
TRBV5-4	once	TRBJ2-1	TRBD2	TGTGCCAGCAGCTCTAGCGGGTCCTACAATGAGCAGTTCTTC	CASSSSGSYNEQFF
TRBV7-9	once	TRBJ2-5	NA	TGTGCCAGCAGCTTAGGGGTGGGGGGGCGCCGTGAGACCCAGTACTTC	CASSLGVGGRRETQYF
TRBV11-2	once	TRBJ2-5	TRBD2	TGTGCCAGCAGCCCTGGGACTAGCAGAGAGACCCAGTACTTC	CASSPGTSRETQYF
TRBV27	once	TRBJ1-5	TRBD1	TGTGCCAGCAGCCCTAGACAGGGGAACAATCAGCCCCAGCATTTT	CASSPRQGNNQPQHF
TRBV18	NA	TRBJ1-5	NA	TGTGCCAGCTCCCCGGGAGTTGGTGGCAATCAGCCCCAGCATTTT	CASSPGVGGNQPQHF
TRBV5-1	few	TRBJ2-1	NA	TGCGCCAGCAGCTTGGGCGGGATCGGGAACAATGAGCAGTTCTTC	CASSLGGIGNNEQFF
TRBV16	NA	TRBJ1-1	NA	TGTGCCAGCAGCTTTGCCGGGATTAGCACTGAAGCTTTCTTT	CASSFAGISTEAFF
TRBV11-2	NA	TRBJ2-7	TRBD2	TGTGCCAGCAGCTTAGAAGGCGGGGGGGTACACGAGCAGTACTTC	CASSLEGGGVHEQYF
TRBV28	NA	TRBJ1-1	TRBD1	TGTGCCAGCAGCCGAGGACAGGGCTCCCCCTTTGAAGCTTTCTTT	CASSRGQGSPFEAFF
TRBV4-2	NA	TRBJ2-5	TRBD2	TGTGCCAGCAGCCAAGACCCGACTAGCGGCAAGAAGTTCCAAGAGACCCAGTACTTC	CASSQDPTSGKKFQETQYF
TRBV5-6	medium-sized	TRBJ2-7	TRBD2	TGTGCCAGCAGTTTTCCGGGACTAGCTTACGAGCAGTACTTC	CASSFPGLAYEQYF
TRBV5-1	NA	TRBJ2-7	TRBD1	TGCGCCAGCAGCTTGGAGGGGACAGGGAGCCTATACGAGCAGTACTTC	CASSLEGTGSLYEQYF
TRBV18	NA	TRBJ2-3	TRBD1	TGTGCCAGCTCACCCCCGACAGGGGGTACGCAGTATTTT	CASSPPTGGTQYF
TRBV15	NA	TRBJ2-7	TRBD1	TGTGCCACCAGCAGAGCGGGACAGGGCTACGAGCAGTACTTC	CATSRAGQGYEQYF
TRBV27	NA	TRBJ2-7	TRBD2	TGTGCCAGTACCGCTTCTGCGGGAGGCTACGAGCAGTACTTC	CASTASAGGYEQYF
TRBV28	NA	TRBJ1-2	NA	TGTGCCAGCAGTTTAGGTACGCCCTCCGGGACTAGGGGCTACACCTTC	CASSLGTPSGTRGYTF
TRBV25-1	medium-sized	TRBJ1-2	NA	TGTGCCAGCAGTGAAGGGGCGAAGGCCTATGGCTACACCTTC	CASSEGAKAYGYTF
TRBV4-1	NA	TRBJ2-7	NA	TGCGCCAGCAGCCAAGGCGCAGGGAACGAGCAGTACTTC	CASSQGAGNEQYF
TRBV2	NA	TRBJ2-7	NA	TGTGCCAGCAGGACTCTCTACGAGCAGTACTTC	CASRTLYEQYF
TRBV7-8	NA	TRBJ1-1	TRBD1	TGTGCCAGCATTAGGGGGACAGCAAACACTGAAGCTTTCTTT	CASIRGTANTEAFF
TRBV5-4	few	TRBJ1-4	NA	TGTGCCAGCAGCTTAGCGACAGGCAACCATGAAAAACTGTTTTTT	CASSLATGNHEKLFF
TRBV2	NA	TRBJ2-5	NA	TGTGCCAGCAGCGCCAGGGTGGTCCAAGAGACCCAGTACTTC	CASSARVVQETQYF
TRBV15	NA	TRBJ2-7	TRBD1	TGTGCCACCAGCATTAGGACAGGGAAATACGAGCAGTACTTC	CATSIRTGKYEQYF
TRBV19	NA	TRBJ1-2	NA	TGTGCCAGTAGTATCAGGGCGGCAGGAACGTATGGCTACACCTTC	CASSIRAAGTYGYTF
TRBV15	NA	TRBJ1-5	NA	TGTGCCACCGGAGGGGTTAGCAATCAGCCCCAGCATTTT	CATGGVSNQPQHF
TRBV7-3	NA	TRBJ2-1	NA	TGTGCCAGCAGCTCGGCGGGGGGACAGAAATACAATGAGCAGTTCTTC	CASSSAGGQKYNEQFF
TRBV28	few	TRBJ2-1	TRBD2	TGTGCCAGCAGTTTAGAACTAGCGGGACGCAATGAGCAGTTCTTC	CASSLELAGRNEQFF